These T cell receptor beta chains were read from a single sample in a study of cytomegalovirus exposure and HLA in healthy donors. Libraries were prepared by immunoSEQ multiplex PCR; TCRdb keeps only in-frame clonotypes and omits some of them. The table lists roughly 90,000 clones, around 84% of them singletons. Source material: PBMCs. The receptor set was obtained from a man aged 18-30 years in good health and CMV-seronegative. Each CDR3 is given with its conserved first and last residue. A D gene is named only where the DNA matches it firmly. The size field is filled for only some rows; it gives once, few, many or a size class.

d_call: TRBD1
v_call: TRBV28
j_call: TRBJ1-2
clone_size: NA
cdr3_aa: CASSITPGGTGGYTF
cdr3_nt: TGTGCCAGCAGTATAACTCCAGGGGGCACTGGTGGCTACACCTTC

d_call: NA
v_call: TRBV6-5
j_call: TRBJ2-1
clone_size: NA
cdr3_aa: CASRTAGRADEQFF
cdr3_nt: TGTGCCAGCAGGACCGCGGGTCGGGCGGATGAGCAGTTCTTC

d_call: TRBD2
v_call: TRBV19
j_call: TRBJ2-1
clone_size: NA
cdr3_aa: CASIAGSYNEQFF
cdr3_nt: TGTGCCAGTATAGCGGGATCTTACAATGAGCAGTTCTTC

d_call: TRBD2
v_call: TRBV7-9
j_call: TRBJ2-7
clone_size: NA
cdr3_aa: CASSFGTSREQYF
cdr3_nt: TGTGCCAGCAGCTTTGGGACTAGCCGCGAGCAGTACTTC

d_call: NA
v_call: TRBV5-6
j_call: TRBJ1-5
clone_size: NA
cdr3_aa: CASSRSGGPSNQPQHF
cdr3_nt: TGTGCCAGCAGCCGATCCGGAGGGCCAAGCAATCAGCCCCAGCATTTT

d_call: TRBD2
v_call: TRBV7-9
j_call: TRBJ2-7
clone_size: NA
cdr3_aa: CATRDYISYEQYF
cdr3_nt: TGTGCCACCCGGGACTATATATCCTACGAGCAGTACTTC

d_call: TRBD2
v_call: TRBV9
j_call: TRBJ2-7
clone_size: NA
cdr3_aa: CASSPGVGAGRYEQYF
cdr3_nt: TGTGCCAGCAGCCCCGGTGTTGGAGCGGGACGTTACGAGCAGTACTTC

d_call: NA
v_call: TRBV6-1
j_call: TRBJ1-1
clone_size: few
cdr3_aa: CASSEARGAGTEAFF
cdr3_nt: TGTGCCAGCAGTGAAGCGCGGGGGGCCGGCACTGAAGCTTTCTTT

d_call: NA
v_call: TRBV12-5
j_call: TRBJ1-2
clone_size: NA
cdr3_aa: CASGYDSYGYTF
cdr3_nt: TGTGCTAGTGGCTATGACAGCTATGGCTACACCTTC

d_call: TRBD2
v_call: TRBV9
j_call: TRBJ2-3
clone_size: NA
cdr3_aa: CASSVLRTSGRTDTQYF
cdr3_nt: TGTGCCAGCAGCGTCCTTCGGACTAGCGGGAGGACAGATACGCAGTATTTT